This TCR beta chain appears in the sequencing data of a study of cytomegalovirus exposure and HLA in healthy donors. Study details: Earlier, 100 million or so unique TCR beta sequences were recovered from approximately 180 million T cells by an analysis.

Study-level points and caveats: Roughly even sequencing depth across donors was the assumption behind the presence/absence analyses.

The CDR3 is made up of 12 amino acids. V shed 7 bases and J shed 8 bases, with 14 bases lying between them. The germline gives CDR1 SNHLY, CDR2 FYNNEI. 60 Vbeta and 13 Jbeta primers were used in PCR. Profiling relied on immunoSEQ multiplex PCR, and the TCRdb table lists in-frame clones only, not all of them. The table records about 150,000 clones, roughly three quarters of them present only once. Of note for this clone: Its antigen is not identified.

The clonotype comes from a human donor in good health. This chain uses TRBV2 with TRBJ1-2, with D possibly TRBD1 on 6 matching bases. The sample taken for sequencing was PBMCs. CDR3 in amino acids: CASNRVASGYTF. CDR3 coding DNA: TGTGCCAGCAACAGGGTAGCGAGCGGCTACACCTTC. Together with reference TRBV2 and TRBJ1-2, the CDR3 gives the full variable domain: EPEVTQTPSHQVTQMGQEVILRCVPISNHLYFYWYRQILGQKVEFLVSFYNNEISEKSEIFDDQFSVERPDGSNFTLKIRSTKLEDSAMYFCASNRVASGYTFGSGTRLTVV.